The sequence of this T cell receptor beta chain was determined in a study of T cell changes during pregnancy in multiple sclerosis. Produced via immunoSEQ multiplex PCR; TCRdb's table is partial and in-frame only. In the table there are approximately 44,000 clones, 75% to 95% of which are singletons. In germline, CDR1 is SQVTM, CDR2 ANQGSEA. The CDR3 length is 12 residues. Trimming pared 7 bases from V and 4 bases from J, leaving 12 bases between. The starting material was CD4+ T cells from peripheral blood mononuclear cells, obtained before pregnancy. The clonotype was recovered from a female donor with multiple sclerosis, enrolled in a pregnancy study. V is TRBV29-1 and J is TRBJ2-3, with a possible D match to TRBD1 (5 bases). CDR3 bases: TGCAGCGCTATACCACAGGCAGATACGCAGTATTTT. It yields the protein CSAIPQADTQYF.